This T cell receptor beta chain was identified during a study of OX40 agonist ivuxolimab in advanced cancers. Across the study: Every 2 weeks, ivuxolimab was infused into the patients intravenously at between 0.01 and 10 mg/kg. Study-level findings and limits: Expansion of clones was among the lowest in partial responders at 0.1-3.0 mg/kg.

Sequencing was performed with immunoSEQ multiplex PCR; in TCRdb, only in-frame clones are kept and a portion is missing. Of some 64,000 clones listed, 85% to 95% are singletons. The table lists this clone with a count of one. Its antigen is undetermined. Per germline, CDR1 SEHNR and CDR2 FQNEAQ (reference sequence). CDR3 size: 16 residues. The chain couples TRBV7-9 to TRBJ2-5; no clear D gene. The DNA matches TRBJ2-7 better at its end, which makes the J call doubtful. This receptor was identified in an adult with an advanced solid tumor such as melanoma, head and neck, liver or kidney cancer. Sample: CD4+ or CD8+ T cells sorted from blood, taken in a trial of the OX40 agonist ivuxolimab. CDR3 amino acids: CASSHTEDRRIYEQYF. The CDR3 nucleotides read TGTGCCAGCAGTCATACAGAGGACCGAAGGATCTACGAGCAGTACTTC.